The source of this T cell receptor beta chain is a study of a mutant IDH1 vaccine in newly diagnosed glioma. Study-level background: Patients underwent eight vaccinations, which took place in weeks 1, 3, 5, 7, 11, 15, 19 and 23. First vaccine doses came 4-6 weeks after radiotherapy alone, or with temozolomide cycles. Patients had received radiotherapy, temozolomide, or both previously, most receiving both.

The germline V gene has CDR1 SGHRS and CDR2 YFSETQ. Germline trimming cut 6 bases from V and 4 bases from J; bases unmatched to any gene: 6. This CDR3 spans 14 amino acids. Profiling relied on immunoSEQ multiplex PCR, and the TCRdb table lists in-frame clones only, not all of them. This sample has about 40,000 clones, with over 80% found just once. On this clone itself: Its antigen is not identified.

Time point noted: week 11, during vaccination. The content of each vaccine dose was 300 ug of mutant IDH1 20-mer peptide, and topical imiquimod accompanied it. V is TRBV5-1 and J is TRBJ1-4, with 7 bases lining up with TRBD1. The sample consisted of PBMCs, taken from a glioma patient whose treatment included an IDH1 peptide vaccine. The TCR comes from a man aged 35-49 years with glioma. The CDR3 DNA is TGCGCCAGCAAGGGGGACAGCTATAATGAAAAACTGTTTTTT. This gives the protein CASKGDSYNEKLFF.